Here is one T cell receptor (beta chain) with its context. Its cognate antigen is unknown. This entry belongs to a study of graft-versus-host responses after intestinal transplantation. Study results and caveats: Peak circulating GvH clone levels were associated with early post-transplant HvG declines. GvH clones turned up in recipient marrow; some had shown up first in ileum or blood.

The V end lost 0 bases, the J end lost 0 bases, and 6 bases lay between the germline ends. CDR3 length equals 14 residues. Germline-derived CDR1 and CDR2 are SGHRS and YFSETQ. The repertoire was sequenced with immunoSEQ multiplex PCR; TCRdb's copy has only in-frame clones and lacks some. The sample lists approximately 12,000 clones, roughly 83% occurring once. The material sequenced was PBMCs, taken almost 310 days after intestinal transplant. This rearrangement joins TRBV5-1 to TRBJ1-1; D gene uncertain. This TCR was recovered from a human patient who received an intestinal transplant, so some T cells may come from the graft donor. The DNA for the CDR3 is TGCGCCAGCAGCTTGGGGCAGATGAACACTGAAGCTTTCTTT. Protein product: CASSLGQMNTEAFF.